This TCR beta chain was recorded in a study of blood T cells in healthy people across ages. This clonotype appeared a few times. Then a second PCR, running roughly 6 to 12 cycles, was carried out with a sample-barcoded 5' primer and a J-beta primer mix. TCRdb analysed the 5' RACE reads with MiXCR anew, one entry per CDR3 protein. Among hundreds of thousands of distinct CDR3 sequences listed, around 20% were seen once. With V trimmed by 0 bases and J by 9 bases, 9 bases remained unmatched. CDR1 is SGHRS, CDR2 YFSETQ, per germline. This CDR3 has 16 amino acids. What was sequenced was blood. This TCR was recovered from a man between 70 and 80 years old in good health. This chain joins TRBV5-1 and TRBJ2-1; TRBD2 aligns across 10 bases. The CDR3 loop reads CASSLAASGSSGEQFF. For the CDR3, the DNA is TGCGCCAGCAGCTTGGCGGCTAGCGGGAGTAGTGGTGAGCAGTTCTTC.